In its sample, the clone carrying this T cell receptor beta chain was seen many times. Via MiXCR, TCRdb re-called the RT-PCR reads, giving one row per CDR3 protein. The table includes about 680,000 distinct CDR3 sequences, approximately 14% detected once. Trimming shortened V by 0 bases and J by 6 bases, and 6 bases separated the two germline ends. This CDR3 region has 12 residues. Germline CDR1 reads SQVTM; CDR2 reads ANQGSEA. The sequencing sample was made of memory CD4+ T cells from blood. The rearrangement uses TRBV29-1 and TRBJ2-1; D gene unclear. This TCR derives from a female donor in good health, serving as a healthy control. CDR3 DNA sequence: TGCAGCGTTGAAGATGGCATCAATGAGCAGTTCTTC. Translating it yields CSVEDGINEQFF.